The rows below give T cell receptor beta chains drawn from one sample of a study of blood T cell repertoires in COVID-19. Produced via immunoSEQ multiplex PCR; TCRdb's table is partial and in-frame only. The data hold around 300,000 clones, with around 92% observed a single time. Sequenced sample: PBMCs or T cells enriched from blood (not recorded which). All receptors derive from a woman aged 60-70 years who had recovered from COVID-19. Both conserved end residues are part of each CDR3. Each record gives: clone size, D gene, J gene, V gene, CDR3 DNA, CDR3 protein. A D gene is named only where the DNA matches it firmly. Rows may omit the clone size; those that give it use once, few, many or a size class.

>-|TRBD2|TRBJ2-1|TRBV9
TGTGCCAGCAGCCCCCGGTTTAGTCCGGGACTAGCGGCCTACAATGAGCAGTTCTTC
CASSPRFSPGLAAYNEQFF
>-|-|TRBJ1-1|TRBV18
TGTGCCAGCTCAAGGCTTCAGGTCCTCGAAGCTTTCTTT
CASSRLQVLEAFF
>-|-|TRBJ1-3|TRBV5-1
TGCGCCAGCAGCTGGGGGACACCTTACTCTGGAAACACCATATATTTT
CASSWGTPYSGNTIYF
>-|-|TRBJ1-5|TRBV2
TGTGCCAGCAGTAACCTGAGAAGCAATCAGCCCCAGCATTTT
CASSNLRSNQPQHF
>once|-|TRBJ1-2|TRBV5-5
TGTGCCAGCAGCTCTGAGCGGGTCTCCTTCTTCAACTATGGCTACACCTTC
CASSSERVSFFNYGYTF
>-|-|TRBJ2-5|TRBV5-4
TGTGCCAGCACCCAGGGGGAGACCCAGTACTTC
CASTQGETQYF
>-|-|TRBJ2-5|TRBV10-3
TGTGCCTCAAGGGGTGACCAAGAGACCCAGTACTTC
CASRGDQETQYF
>-|TRBD2|TRBJ2-1|TRBV2
TGTGCCAGCAGGGTCGCGGCGGGGGGATACAATGAGCAGTTCTTC
CASRVAAGGYNEQFF
>-|-|TRBJ1-3|TRBV30
TGTGCCTGGAGTGTACCAGGATCGGGAAACACCATATATTTT
CAWSVPGSGNTIYF
>-|-|TRBJ1-4|TRBV30
TGTGCCTGGCAGGATCAGGGGAGAGAAAAACTGTTTTTT
CAWQDQGREKLFF
>-|TRBD1|TRBJ1-1|TRBV7-9
TGTGCCAGCAGCTTGGACAGGGCGAGCACTGAAGCTTTCTTT
CASSLDRASTEAFF
>-|-|TRBJ1-5|TRBV10-3
TGTGCCATCAGTGACGGAGGGACTAGCAATCAGCCCCAGCATTTT
CAISDGGTSNQPQHF
>-|-|TRBJ2-1|TRBV15
TGTGCCACCTCGCGAGAGTCCTACAATGAGCAGTTCTTC
CATSRESYNEQFF
>-|-|TRBJ2-7|TRBV13
TGTGCCAGCAGCTTGGGGCCGGAGCAGTACTTC
CASSLGPEQYF
>-|TRBD2|TRBJ2-2|TRBV5-1
TGCGCCAGCAGCTTGTGGGGTCTAGCGGGAGGGCCAAGCACCGGGGAGCTGTTTTTT
CASSLWGLAGGPSTGELFF
>-|-|TRBJ1-2|TRBV6-6
TGTGCCAGTCTTACGAGCAGGTTGAATGGCTACACCTTC
CASLTSRLNGYTF
>-|TRBD1|TRBJ2-7|TRBV3-1/TRBV3-2
TGTGCCAGCAGTCTCGGCCGAGACAGGGGTGGCTACGAGCAGTACTTC
CASSLGRDRGGYEQYF
>-|-|TRBJ1-5|TRBV30
TGTGCCTGGAGTTTCCGACACCGAAATAGCAATCAGCCCCAGCATTTT
CAWSFRHRNSNQPQHF
>-|-|TRBJ1-5|TRBV20-1
TGCAGTGCTAGTGCGGGACATAATAGTCAGCCCCAGCATTTT
CSASAGHNSQPQHF
>-|-|TRBJ2-1|TRBV5-6
TGTGCCAGCAGCTTTAACAGGGGGGGAGTCTACAATGAGCAGTTCTTC
CASSFNRGGVYNEQFF
>-|TRBD2|TRBJ2-1|TRBV20-1
TGCAGTGCTAGTGTAGCCGGGAGGGCCGTGAATGAGCAGTTCTTC
CSASVAGRAVNEQFF
>-|-|TRBJ2-5|TRBV7-9
TGTGCCAGCAGCTTAGTACCTAACCAAGAGACCCAGTACTTC
CASSLVPNQETQYF
>-|TRBD1|TRBJ1-2|TRBV6-5
TGTGCCAGCAACCCTGGGACAGGGAACTATGGCTACACCTTC
CASNPGTGNYGYTF
>-|-|TRBJ2-5|TRBV24-1
TGTGCCACCAGTGCAGCGGAAGAGACCCAGTACTTC
CATSAAEETQYF
>-|-|TRBJ1-2|TRBV6-1
TGTGCCAGCAGTGACACAGGAACTTTCCTATGGGGCTACACCTTC
CASSDTGTFLWGYTF
>-|-|TRBJ2-2|TRBV7-3
TGTGCCAGCACCTTCCCAGGGATCGGCGGGGAGCTGTTTTTT
CASTFPGIGGELFF
>-|TRBD2|TRBJ2-7|TRBV7-2
TGTGCCAGCAGCCGCGTCGCGGGAGGGAACGAGCAGTACTTC
CASSRVAGGNEQYF
>-|TRBD2|TRBJ2-1|TRBV9
TGTGCCAGCAGCGTGGGGACTAGTAGGGCCAATGAGCAGTTCTTC
CASSVGTSRANEQFF
>-|TRBD2|TRBJ2-5|TRBV15
TGTGCCACCAGCAGAGATTTGTCTAGCGGGGAGTACCAAGAGACCCAGTACTTC
CATSRDLSSGEYQETQYF
>-|TRBD1|TRBJ1-2|TRBV4-2
TGTGCCAGCAGCCAAGAGGGGGACAGGTTCTATGGCTACACCTTC
CASSQEGDRFYGYTF
>-|TRBD2|TRBJ2-1|TRBV19
TGTGCCAGTAGTAATTACGCGGGAGGAACCTACAATGAGCAGTTCTTC
CASSNYAGGTYNEQFF
>once|-|TRBJ2-5|TRBV5-4
TGTGCCAGCAGCTTGGACACCCTGGAGACCCAGTACTTC
CASSLDTLETQYF
>-|-|TRBJ2-1|TRBV5-8
TGTGCCAGCAGCTTCGACAGGAGCTCCTACAATGAGCAGTTCTTC
CASSFDRSSYNEQFF
>-|TRBD1|TRBJ1-2|TRBV19
TGTGCCAGTCGGGCGAATACAGGGGGCGCATCCTGGACTAACTATGGCTACACCTTC
CASRANTGGASWTNYGYTF
>once|-|TRBJ1-5|TRBV24-1
TGTGCCACCGGGACCACAGGGATTCGGCCCCAGCATTTT
CATGTTGIRPQHF
>once|TRBD1|TRBJ1-2|TRBV3-1/TRBV3-2
TGTGCCAGCAGACCCGACAGGGGAGGAAGTGGCTACACCTTC
CASRPDRGGSGYTF
>-|-|TRBJ1-2|TRBV12-5
TGTGCTAGTGGTTTGGTACACAGGGATGGCTACACCTTC
CASGLVHRDGYTF
>-|-|TRBJ2-5|TRBV18
TGTGCCAGCTCACCACCCAAAGCGGGCGGGAAGGAAGAGACCCAGTACTTC
CASSPPKAGGKEETQYF
>-|-|TRBJ2-1|TRBV7-9
TGTGCCAGCAGCTTCTTTTCGGGGTCCTACAATGAGCAGTTCTTC
CASSFFSGSYNEQFF
>few|-|TRBJ2-7|TRBV11-2
TGTGCCAGCAGCTTCCGACAGGCCTCCTACGAGCAGTACTTC
CASSFRQASYEQYF
>-|TRBD2|TRBJ2-1|TRBV28
TGTGCCAGCAGTATCCTAGCGGCCTCCTCCAATGAGCAGTTCTTC
CASSILAASSNEQFF
>-|TRBD2|TRBJ2-7|TRBV6-5
TGTGCCAGCAGTAGAAGTGGGGGGGGATCAGACGAGCAGTACTTC
CASSRSGGGSDEQYF
>-|-|TRBJ1-1|TRBV7-3
TGTGCCAGCAGCCGCCAAGGGGGTGGTACTGAAGCTTTCTTT
CASSRQGGGTEAFF
>once|TRBD1|TRBJ1-6|TRBV5-8
TGTGCCAGCAGCTATAGAAGGGACAGGGGGATCTCCTATAATTCACCCCTCCACTTT
CASSYRRDRGISYNSPLHF
>-|-|TRBJ2-3|TRBV28
TGTGCCAGCAGGGCCGGGACACACACAGATACGCAGTATTTT
CASRAGTHTDTQYF
>-|-|TRBJ1-6|TRBV4-1
TGCGCCAGCAGCCAAGCCGACAGCAATTCACCCCTCCACTTT
CASSQADSNSPLHF
>-|TRBD1|TRBJ2-7|TRBV27
TGTGCCAGCAGTCTGAAGCTCCCCCTGACAGGGTTGGTATACGAGCAGTACTTC
CASSLKLPLTGLVYEQYF
>-|TRBD1|TRBJ1-2|TRBV18
TGTGCCAGCTCACCAACCGGGACAGGGGGCGTCTATGGCTACACCTTC
CASSPTGTGGVYGYTF
>-|TRBD1|TRBJ1-6|TRBV12-5
TGTGCTAGTGGTTTGCCCCGGACAGGGGGCGTCCACAAGTCACCCCTCCACTTT
CASGLPRTGGVHKSPLHF
>-|TRBD2|TRBJ2-1|TRBV10-2
TGCGCCAGCAGTTGGGCTAGCGGGGGGGCCAGGTCCTACAATGAGCAGTTCTTC
CASSWASGGARSYNEQFF